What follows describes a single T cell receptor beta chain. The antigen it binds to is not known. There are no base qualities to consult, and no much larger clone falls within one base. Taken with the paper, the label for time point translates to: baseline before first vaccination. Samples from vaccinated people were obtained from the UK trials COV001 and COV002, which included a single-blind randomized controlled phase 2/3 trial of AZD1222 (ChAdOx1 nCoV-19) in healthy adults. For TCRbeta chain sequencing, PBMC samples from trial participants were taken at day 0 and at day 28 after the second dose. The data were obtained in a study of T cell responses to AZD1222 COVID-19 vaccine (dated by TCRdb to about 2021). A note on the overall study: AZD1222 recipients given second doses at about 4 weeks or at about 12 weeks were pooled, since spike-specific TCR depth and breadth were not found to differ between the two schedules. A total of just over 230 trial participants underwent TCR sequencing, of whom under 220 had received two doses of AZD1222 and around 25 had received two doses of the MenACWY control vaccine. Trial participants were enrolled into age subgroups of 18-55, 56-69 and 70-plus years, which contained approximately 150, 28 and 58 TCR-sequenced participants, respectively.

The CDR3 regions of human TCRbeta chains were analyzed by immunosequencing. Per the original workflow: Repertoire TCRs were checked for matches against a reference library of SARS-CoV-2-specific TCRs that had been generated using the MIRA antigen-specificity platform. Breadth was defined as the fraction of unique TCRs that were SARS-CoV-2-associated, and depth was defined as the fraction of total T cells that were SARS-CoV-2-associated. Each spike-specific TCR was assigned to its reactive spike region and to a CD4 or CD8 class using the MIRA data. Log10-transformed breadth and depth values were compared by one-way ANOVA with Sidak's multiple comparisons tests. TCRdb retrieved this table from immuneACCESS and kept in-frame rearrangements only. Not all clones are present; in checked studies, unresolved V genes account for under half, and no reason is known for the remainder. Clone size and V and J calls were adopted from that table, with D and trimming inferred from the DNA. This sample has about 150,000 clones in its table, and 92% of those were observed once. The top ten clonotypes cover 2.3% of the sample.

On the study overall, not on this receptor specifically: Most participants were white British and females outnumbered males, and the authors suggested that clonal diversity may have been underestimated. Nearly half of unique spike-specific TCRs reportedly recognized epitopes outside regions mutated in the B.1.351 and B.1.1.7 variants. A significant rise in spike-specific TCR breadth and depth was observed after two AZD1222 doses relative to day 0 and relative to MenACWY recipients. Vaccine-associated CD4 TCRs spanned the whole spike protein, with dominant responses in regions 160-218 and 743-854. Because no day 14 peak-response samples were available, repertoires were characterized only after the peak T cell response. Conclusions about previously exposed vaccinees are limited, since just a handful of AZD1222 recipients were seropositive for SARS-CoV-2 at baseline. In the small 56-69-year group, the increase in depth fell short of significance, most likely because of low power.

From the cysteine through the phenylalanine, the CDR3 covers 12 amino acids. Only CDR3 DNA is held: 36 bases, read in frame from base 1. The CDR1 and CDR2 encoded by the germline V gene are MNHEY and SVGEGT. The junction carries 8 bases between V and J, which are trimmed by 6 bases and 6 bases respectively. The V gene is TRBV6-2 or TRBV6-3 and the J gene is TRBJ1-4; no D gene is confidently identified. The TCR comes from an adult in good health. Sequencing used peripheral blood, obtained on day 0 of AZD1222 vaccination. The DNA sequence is TGTGCCAGCAGCCGGACGGATGAAAAACTGTTTTTT. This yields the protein CASSRTDEKLFF.